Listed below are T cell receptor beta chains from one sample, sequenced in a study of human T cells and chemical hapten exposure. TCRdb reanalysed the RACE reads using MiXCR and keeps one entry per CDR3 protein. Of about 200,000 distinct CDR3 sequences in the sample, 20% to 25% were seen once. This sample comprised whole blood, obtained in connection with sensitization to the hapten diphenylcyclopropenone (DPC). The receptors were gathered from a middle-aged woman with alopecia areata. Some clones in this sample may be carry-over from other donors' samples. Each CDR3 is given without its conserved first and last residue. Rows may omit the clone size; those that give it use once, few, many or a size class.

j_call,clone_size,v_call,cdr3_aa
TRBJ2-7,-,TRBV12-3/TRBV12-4,ASSFSAVSYEQY
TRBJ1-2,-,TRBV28,ASSDTGTGGFRNYGYT
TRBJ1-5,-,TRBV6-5,ASSYQRRDQPQH
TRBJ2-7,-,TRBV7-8,ASSFTGGKNEQY
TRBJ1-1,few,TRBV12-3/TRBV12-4,ASSSPGIAEAF
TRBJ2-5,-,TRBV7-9,ASSTRAYQAETQY
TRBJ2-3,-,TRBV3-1,ASSQERADTQY
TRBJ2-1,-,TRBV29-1,SSTSGRVSSYNEQF
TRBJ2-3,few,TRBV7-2,ASSARGLTDTQY
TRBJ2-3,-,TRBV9,ASSASGARRTDTQY
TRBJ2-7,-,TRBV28,ASSTSRRPQGHEQY
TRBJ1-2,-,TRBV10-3,AIKPELNYGYT
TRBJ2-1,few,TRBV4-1,ASSQDPTQADEQF
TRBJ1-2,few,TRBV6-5,ASGLALRGYT
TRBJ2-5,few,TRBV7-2,ASSLFRLAGVETQY
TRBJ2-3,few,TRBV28,ASEGREGRGADTQY
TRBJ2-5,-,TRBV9,ASSAGPGHRGKETQY
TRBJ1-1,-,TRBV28,ASSAVGAGAF
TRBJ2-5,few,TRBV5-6,ASSSLTGGGTETQY
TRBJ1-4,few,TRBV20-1,SAGREKLF